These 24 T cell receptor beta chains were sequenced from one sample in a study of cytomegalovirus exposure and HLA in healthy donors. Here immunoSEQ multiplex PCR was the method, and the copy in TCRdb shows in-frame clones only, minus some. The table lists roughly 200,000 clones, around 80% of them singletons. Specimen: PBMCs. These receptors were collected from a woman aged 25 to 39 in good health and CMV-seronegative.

The CDR3 protein is CASSTTHNRGASNQPQHF. CDR3 nucleotide sequence: TGTGCCAGCAGCACCACACACAACAGGGGCGCTAGCAATCAGCCCCAGCATTTT. The V gene is TRBV28, the J gene TRBJ1-5; 7 bases map to TRBD1. Losses at the gene ends were 6 bases for V and 0 bases for J; bases not matched to a gene: 14. Germline CDR1 is MDHEN and CDR2 is SYDVKM. This CDR3 spans 18 amino acids.

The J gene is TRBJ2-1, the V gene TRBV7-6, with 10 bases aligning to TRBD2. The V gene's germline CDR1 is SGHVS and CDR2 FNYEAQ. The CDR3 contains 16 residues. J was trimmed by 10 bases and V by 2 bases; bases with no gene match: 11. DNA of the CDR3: TGTGCCAGCAGCTTATCGGCTAGCGGGAGCTCGAGGGAGCAGTTCTTC. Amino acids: CASSLSASGSSREQFF.

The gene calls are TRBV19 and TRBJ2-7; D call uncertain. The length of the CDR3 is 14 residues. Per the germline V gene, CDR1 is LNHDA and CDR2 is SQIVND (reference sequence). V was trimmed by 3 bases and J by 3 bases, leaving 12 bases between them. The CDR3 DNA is TGTGCCAGTAGTATCCCGGGTGGCCGCTACGAGCAGTACTTC. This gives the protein CASSIPGGRYEQYF. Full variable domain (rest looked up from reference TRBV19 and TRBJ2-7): DGGITQSPKYLFRKEGQNVTLSCEQNLNHDAMYWYRQDPGQGLRLIYYSQIVNDFQKGDIAEGYSVSREKKESFPLTVTSAQKNPTAFYLCASSIPGGRYEQYFGPGTRLTVT.

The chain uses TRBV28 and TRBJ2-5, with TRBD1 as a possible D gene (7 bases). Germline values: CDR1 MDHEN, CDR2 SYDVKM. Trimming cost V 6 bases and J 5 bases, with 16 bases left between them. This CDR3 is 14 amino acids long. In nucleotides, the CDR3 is TGTGCCAGCAGCCGCGGAGGGGGCAGGGAGACCCAGTACTTC. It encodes CASSRGGGRETQYF.

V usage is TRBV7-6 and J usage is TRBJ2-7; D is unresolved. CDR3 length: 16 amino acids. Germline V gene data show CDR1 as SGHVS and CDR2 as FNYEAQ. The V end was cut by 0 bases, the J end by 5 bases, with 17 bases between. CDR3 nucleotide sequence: TGTGCCAGCAGCTTAGCGGCCGCACAGCATCCGAACGAGCAGTACTTC. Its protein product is CASSLAAAQHPNEQYF.

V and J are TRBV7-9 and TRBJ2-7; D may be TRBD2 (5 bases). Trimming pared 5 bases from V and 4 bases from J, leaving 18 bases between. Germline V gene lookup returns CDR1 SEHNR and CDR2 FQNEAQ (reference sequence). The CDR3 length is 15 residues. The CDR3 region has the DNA TGTGCCAGCAGCCCACCGGCGGGTTTGGGGTACGAGCAGTACTTC. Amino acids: CASSPPAGLGYEQYF.

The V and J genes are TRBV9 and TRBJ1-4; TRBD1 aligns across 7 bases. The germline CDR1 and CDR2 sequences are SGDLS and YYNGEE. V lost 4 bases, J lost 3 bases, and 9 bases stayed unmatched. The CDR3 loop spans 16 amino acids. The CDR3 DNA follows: TGTGCCAGCAGCCTAAGACAGGGCCCAGCTAATGAAAAACTGTTTTTT. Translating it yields CASSLRQGPANEKLFF.

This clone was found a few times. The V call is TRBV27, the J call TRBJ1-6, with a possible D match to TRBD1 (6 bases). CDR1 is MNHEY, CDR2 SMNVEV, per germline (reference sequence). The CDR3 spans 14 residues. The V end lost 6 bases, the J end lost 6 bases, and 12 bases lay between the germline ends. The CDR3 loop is CASRHGQTNSPLHF. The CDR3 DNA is TGTGCCAGCAGGCACGGACAGACTAATTCACCCCTCCACTTT.

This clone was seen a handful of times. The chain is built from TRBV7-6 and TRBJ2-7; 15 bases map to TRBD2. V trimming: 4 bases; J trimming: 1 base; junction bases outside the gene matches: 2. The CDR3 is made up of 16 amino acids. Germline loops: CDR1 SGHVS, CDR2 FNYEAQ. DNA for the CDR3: TGTGCCAGCAGCTCGGGACTAGCGGGAGGTTCCTACGAGCAGTACTTC. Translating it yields CASSSGLAGGSYEQYF.

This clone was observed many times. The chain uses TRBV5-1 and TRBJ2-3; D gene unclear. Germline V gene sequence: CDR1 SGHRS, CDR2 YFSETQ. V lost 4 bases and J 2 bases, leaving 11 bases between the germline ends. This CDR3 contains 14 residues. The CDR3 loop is CASSPDSNTDTQYF. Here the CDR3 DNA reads TGCGCCAGCAGCCCTGACTCTAACACAGATACGCAGTATTTT.

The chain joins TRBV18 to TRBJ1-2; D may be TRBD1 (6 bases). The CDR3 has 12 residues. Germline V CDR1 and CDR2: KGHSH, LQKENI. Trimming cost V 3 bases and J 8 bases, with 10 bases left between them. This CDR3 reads CASSPDGGGYTF. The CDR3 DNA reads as TGTGCCAGCTCACCTGATGGGGGCGGCTACACCTTC.

The CDR3 spells CASRAGTYEQYF. DNA for the CDR3: TGTGCCAGCAGGGCAGGGACCTACGAGCAGTACTTC. The V gene is TRBV11-2, the J gene TRBJ2-7, with a tentative D call TRBD1 (5 bases). CDR3 length: 12 amino acids. The germline CDR1 and CDR2 sequences are SGHAT and FQNNGV. V lost 6 bases, J lost 2 bases, and 8 bases lay in between.

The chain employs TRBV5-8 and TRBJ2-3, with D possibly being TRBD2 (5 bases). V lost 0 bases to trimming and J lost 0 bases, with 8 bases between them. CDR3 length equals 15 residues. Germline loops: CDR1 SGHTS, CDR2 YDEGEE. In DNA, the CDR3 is TGTGCCAGCAGCTTGGGCGGACTCAGCACAGATACGCAGTATTTT. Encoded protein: CASSLGGLSTDTQYF.

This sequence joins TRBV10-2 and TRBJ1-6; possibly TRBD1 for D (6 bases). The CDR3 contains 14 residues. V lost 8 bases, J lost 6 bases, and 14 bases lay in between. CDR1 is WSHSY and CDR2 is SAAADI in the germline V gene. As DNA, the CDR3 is TGCGCCAGCCATGGGACAATCCGTAATTCACCCCTCCACTTT. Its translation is CASHGTIRNSPLHF.

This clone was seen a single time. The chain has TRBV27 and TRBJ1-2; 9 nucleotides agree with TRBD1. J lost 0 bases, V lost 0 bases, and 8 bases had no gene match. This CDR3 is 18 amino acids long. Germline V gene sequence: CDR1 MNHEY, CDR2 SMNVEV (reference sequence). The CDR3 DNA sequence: TGTGCCAGCAGTTTATCAGGGACAGGGAGAGGATCTAACTATGGCTACACCTTC. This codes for CASSLSGTGRGSNYGYTF.

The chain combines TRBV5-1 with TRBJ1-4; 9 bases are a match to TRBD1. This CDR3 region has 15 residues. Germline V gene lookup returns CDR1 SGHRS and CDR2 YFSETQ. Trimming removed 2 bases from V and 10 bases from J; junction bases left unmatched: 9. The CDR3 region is CASSLVPGQGSKLFF. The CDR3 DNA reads TGCGCCAGCAGCTTAGTTCCGGGACAGGGTTCAAAACTGTTTTTT. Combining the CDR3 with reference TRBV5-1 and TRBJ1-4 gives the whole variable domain KAGVTQTPRYLIKTRGQQVTLSCSPISGHRSVSWYQQTPGQGLQFLFEYFSETQRNKGNFPGRFSGRQFSNSRSEMNVSTLELGDSALYLCASSLVPGQGSKLFFGSGTQLSVL.

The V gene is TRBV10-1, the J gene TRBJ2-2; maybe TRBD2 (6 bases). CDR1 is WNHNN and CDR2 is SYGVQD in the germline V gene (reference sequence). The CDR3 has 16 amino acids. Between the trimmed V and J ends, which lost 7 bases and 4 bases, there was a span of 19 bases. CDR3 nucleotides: TGCGCCAGCAAATACCTAGCGAGACGGAGCACCGGGGAGCTGTTTTTT. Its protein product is CASKYLARRSTGELFF.

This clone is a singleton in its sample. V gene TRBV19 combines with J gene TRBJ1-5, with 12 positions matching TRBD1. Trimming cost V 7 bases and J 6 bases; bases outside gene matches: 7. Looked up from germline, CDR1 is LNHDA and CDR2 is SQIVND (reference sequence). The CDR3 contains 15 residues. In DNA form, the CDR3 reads TGTGCCAGTAAGGGACAGGGGGCAGGAAGTCAGCCCCAGCATTTT. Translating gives CASKGQGAGSQPQHF.

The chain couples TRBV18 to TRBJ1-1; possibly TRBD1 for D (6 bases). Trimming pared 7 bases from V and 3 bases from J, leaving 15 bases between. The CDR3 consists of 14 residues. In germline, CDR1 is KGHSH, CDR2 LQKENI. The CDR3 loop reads CASLAGESDTEAFF. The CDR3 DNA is TGTGCCAGCTTAGCAGGGGAATCGGACACTGAAGCTTTCTTT.

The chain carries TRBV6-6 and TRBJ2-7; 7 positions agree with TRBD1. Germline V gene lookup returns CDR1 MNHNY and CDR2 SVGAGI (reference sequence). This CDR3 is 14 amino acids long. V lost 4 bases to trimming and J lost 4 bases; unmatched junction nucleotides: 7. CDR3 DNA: TGTGCCAGCAGTTTGAACAGGGGCCCATACGAGCAGTACTTC. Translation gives CASSLNRGPYEQYF.

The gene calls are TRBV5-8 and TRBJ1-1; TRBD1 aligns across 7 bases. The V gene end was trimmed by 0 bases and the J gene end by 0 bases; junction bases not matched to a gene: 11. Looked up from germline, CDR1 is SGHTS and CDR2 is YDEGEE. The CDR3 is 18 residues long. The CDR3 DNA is TGTGCCAGCAGCTTGGCCTGGAGGGGGCAGTCGGTGAACACTGAAGCTTTCTTT. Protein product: CASSLAWRGQSVNTEAFF. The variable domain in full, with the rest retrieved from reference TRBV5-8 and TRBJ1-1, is EAGVTQSPTHLIKTRGQQATLRCSPISGHTSVYWYQQALGLGLQFLLWYDEGEERNRGNFPPRFSGRQFPNYSSELNVNALELEDSALYLCASSLAWRGQSVNTEAFFGQGTRLTVV.

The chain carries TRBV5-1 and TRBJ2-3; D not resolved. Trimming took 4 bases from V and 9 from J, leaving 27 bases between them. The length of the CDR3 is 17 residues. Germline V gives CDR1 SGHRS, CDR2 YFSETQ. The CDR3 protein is CASSMTSWASPPATQYF. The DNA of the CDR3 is TGCGCCAGCAGCATGACCTCCTGGGCCTCGCCCCCGGCAACGCAGTATTTT.

This chain's CDR3 is CASSDRRGSGEKLFF. The CDR3 nucleotides read TGTGCCAGCAGTGATAGGAGGGGATCAGGCGAAAAACTGTTTTTT. The chain couples TRBV2 to TRBJ1-4; a weak D match, TRBD1 (5 bases). Germline V CDR1 and CDR2: SNHLY, FYNNEI. V was cut by 3 bases and J by 8 bases, with 16 bases left in between. This CDR3 is 15 amino acids long.

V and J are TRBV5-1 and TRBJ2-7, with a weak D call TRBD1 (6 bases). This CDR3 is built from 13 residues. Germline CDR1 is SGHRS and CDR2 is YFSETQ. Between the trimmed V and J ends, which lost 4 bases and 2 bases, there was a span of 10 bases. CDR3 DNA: TGCGCCAGCAGCGAACAGGGCACCTACGAGCAGTACTTC. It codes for CASSEQGTYEQYF.